Below are 29 T cell receptor beta chains sequenced from a single sample in a study of T cell responses to AZD1222 COVID-19 vaccine. Profiled with immunoSEQ multiplex PCR; TCRdb holds only in-frame clones, not every one. In the table there are about 81,000 clones, just over 90% of which are singletons. Specimen: peripheral blood, collected on day 0 of AZD1222 vaccination. The receptors here all came from an adult in good health.

This sequence joins TRBV9 and TRBJ1-1, with a weak D call TRBD1 (6 bases). The CDR3 totals 13 residues. CDR1 and CDR2 from the germline V gene are SGDLS and YYNGEE. V lost 1 base to trimming and J lost 5 bases, with 9 bases between them. CDR3 sequence reads: CASSVNRDTEAFF. CDR3 nucleotides: TGTGCCAGCAGCGTAAACAGGGATACTGAAGCTTTCTTT.

The chain uses TRBV11-1 and TRBJ2-3; D is possibly TRBD1 or TRBD2 (5 bases each). The ends were cut back, 3 bases at V and 2 bases at J, with 12 bases in the middle. CDR3 length: 15 residues. The V gene's germline CDR1 is SGHAT and CDR2 FQDESV (reference sequence). The CDR3 here is CASSFYGTDTDTQYF. The CDR3 DNA follows: TGTGCCAGCAGCTTTTACGGGACGGACACAGATACGCAGTATTTT.

The chain employs TRBV24-1 and TRBJ1-2; D unresolved. With 3 bases removed from V and 4 bases from J, the gap between germline ends came to 11 bases. The germline V gene encodes CDR1 KGHDR and CDR2 SFDVKD. The CDR3 runs to 14 residues. As DNA, the CDR3 is TGTGCCACCAGTGATAATAGGTTTCTCTATGGCTACACCTTC. As protein: CATSDNRFLYGYTF.

This chain joins TRBV7-6 and TRBJ2-1, with D possibly being TRBD1 (5 bases). Trimming left V 6 bases short and J 0 bases short, with 12 bases between. Looked up from germline, CDR1 is SGHVS and CDR2 is FNYEAQ. CDR3 length: 15 amino acids. CDR3 coding DNA: TGTGCCAGCAGTCTGACTGACAGCTCCTACAATGAGCAGTTCTTC. It is translated as CASSLTDSSYNEQFF.

CDR3 coding DNA: TGTGCCAGCAGCCCCATGGGGGGACCTTACGAGCAGTACTTC. Translation: CASSPMGGPYEQYF. This rearrangement joins TRBV3-1 (or the pseudogene TRBV3-2) to TRBJ2-7, with a possible D match to TRBD2 (6 bases). V was pared by 4 bases and J by 4 bases, with 14 bases between. The CDR3 length is 14 residues. CDR1 and CDR2 from the germline V gene are LGHDT and YNNKEL (reference sequence).

The chain links TRBV27 to TRBJ2-3; 8 bases agree with TRBD1. V lost 6 bases to trimming and J lost 10 bases; unmatched junction nucleotides: 6. This CDR3 region has 12 residues. Per germline, CDR1 MNHEY and CDR2 SMNVEV (reference sequence). The CDR3 DNA follows: TGTGCCAGCAGCCCCAGGACAGGGCCGCAGTATTTT. As protein: CASSPRTGPQYF.

This sequence joins TRBV7-9 and TRBJ2-7; 7 bases are a match to TRBD1. CDR1 and CDR2 from the germline V gene are SEHNR and FQNEAQ (reference sequence). This CDR3 comprises 19 residues. With V trimmed by 2 bases and J by 1 base, 17 bases remained unmatched. The CDR3 DNA reads as TGTGCCAGCAGCTTATCGCCAACTTCGAAGGGGGCGGATTCCTACGAGCAGTACTTC. This codes for CASSLSPTSKGADSYEQYF.

This clone came up once. The rearrangement links TRBV30 to TRBJ1-6; possibly TRBD1 for D (5 bases). Germline-derived CDR1 and CDR2 are GTSNPN and SVGIG (reference sequence). The CDR3 runs 13 residues. Deletions cut 5 bases from V and 9 bases from J, with 14 bases between. DNA for the CDR3: TGTGCCTGGGGCAGGGTAAAATTTTCACCCCTCCACTTT. Protein product: CAWGRVKFSPLHF. The full variable domain, in which reference TRBV30 and TRBJ1-6 provide the parts outside the CDR3, is SQTIHQWPATLVQPVGSPLSLECTVEGTSNPNLYWYRQAAGRGLQLLFYSVGIGQISSEVPQNLSASRPQDRQFILSSKKLLLSDSGFYLCAWGRVKFSPLHFGNGTRLTVT.

This chain joins TRBV27 and TRBJ1-5; D is perhaps TRBD1 (6 bases). Germline V gene lookup returns CDR1 MNHEY and CDR2 SMNVEV (reference sequence). The CDR3 runs to 13 residues. With 4 bases removed from V and 7 bases from J, the gap between germline ends came to 11 bases. CDR3 sequence: CASSYRASQPQHF. DNA for the CDR3: TGTGCCAGCAGTTACAGGGCCTCGCAGCCCCAGCATTTT.

This sequence joins TRBV6-1 and TRBJ2-7; D perhaps matches TRBD2 (6 bases). V was clipped by 0 bases and J by 3 bases, with 9 bases between them. This CDR3 is 14 amino acids long. Germline V gene sequence: CDR1 MNHNS, CDR2 SASEGT. CDR3 sequence: CASSEAGGFYEQYF. As DNA, the CDR3 is TGTGCCAGCAGTGAAGCTGGAGGGTTCTACGAGCAGTACTTC.

The sample holds a few counts of this clone. This rearrangement joins TRBV4-1 to TRBJ1-2; D unresolved. The CDR3 spans 14 residues. Deletions cut 0 bases from V and 5 bases from J, with 10 bases between. Germline loops: CDR1 MGHRA, CDR2 YSYEKL. The CDR3 DNA follows: TGCGCCAGCAGCCAAGACGCTGGCCAGTATGGCTACACCTTC. Translation gives CASSQDAGQYGYTF.

The rearrangement uses TRBV6-5 and TRBJ2-7; TRBD1 is a possible D gene (6 bases). There are 13 residues in the CDR3. Germline CDR1 MNHEY, CDR2 SVGAGI. Trimming removed 6 bases at V and 6 bases at J, with 15 bases between. In DNA form, the CDR3 reads TGTGCCAGCAGATCCAACAGGGCTGCCGAGCAGTACTTC. Translation: CASRSNRAAEQYF.

V gene TRBV6-5 combines with J gene TRBJ1-1, with 7 bases identical to TRBD1. There are 12 residues in the CDR3. Trimming took 2 bases from V and 14 from J; bases not matched to a gene: 8. The V gene's germline CDR1 is MNHEY and CDR2 SVGAGI. The CDR3 sequence is CASSYPPGTAFF. In DNA, the CDR3 is TGTGCCAGCAGTTACCCGCCGGGGACAGCGTTCTTT.

This sequence joins TRBV7-2 and TRBJ1-1, with 8 positions matching TRBD1. The CDR3 sequence is 13 residues long. Germline lookup yields CDR1 SGHTA and CDR2 FQGNSA. The J segment lost 5 bases and the V segment lost 5 bases, leaving 4 bases of the junction unmatched. CDR3 sequence (DNA): TGTGCCAGCAGCCTCACAGGGGGAACTGAAGCTTTCTTT. It is translated as CASSLTGGTEAFF.

This chain uses TRBV7-3 with TRBJ2-1, with a weak D call TRBD1 (6 bases). Germline CDR1 is SGHTA and CDR2 is FQGTGA. Deletions cut 1 base from V and 5 bases from J, with 18 bases between. The length of the CDR3 is 17 residues. This CDR3 is CASSLKLGQRLDNEQFF. The DNA for the CDR3 is TGTGCCAGCAGCTTAAAGCTGGGACAAAGGCTAGACAATGAGCAGTTCTTC.

This clone appeared a few times. The genes are TRBV7-2 and TRBJ2-7, with 9 bases lining up with TRBD2. Germline V CDR1 and CDR2: SGHTA, FQGNSA. This CDR3 region has 14 residues. V was clipped by 3 bases and J by 5 bases; unmatched bases: 5. Written as DNA, the CDR3 is TGTGCCAGCAGCTTGTCTAGCGGGAACCACGAGCAGTACTTC. Translation gives CASSLSSGNHEQYF.

The rearrangement links TRBV24-1 to TRBJ2-3; D ambiguous. This CDR3 has 12 amino acids. V shed 4 bases and J shed 2 bases, with 3 bases lying between them. Per the germline V gene, CDR1 is KGHDR and CDR2 is SFDVKD. This chain's CDR3 is CATSDYTDTQYF. The CDR3, as DNA: TGTGCCACCAGTGACTACACAGATACGCAGTATTTT.

V usage is TRBV30 and J usage is TRBJ2-6; tentative D call: TRBD1 (5 bases). Germline V gene data show CDR1 as GTSNPN and CDR2 as SVGIG (reference sequence). The V end lost 4 bases, the J end lost 3 bases, and 10 bases lay between the germline ends. CDR3 length: 14 residues. DNA of the CDR3: TGTGCCTGGAACAGGTACGGTGGGGCCAACGTCCTGACTTTC. This gives the protein CAWNRYGGANVLTF.

The chain carries TRBV28 and TRBJ1-2; D perhaps matches TRBD1 (5 bases). CDR3 length equals 15 residues. The V end lost 4 bases, the J end lost 1 base, and 13 bases lay between the germline ends. Germline CDR1 and CDR2: MDHEN and SYDVKM. The CDR3, as DNA: TGTGCCAGCAGTTCGCCAGGGTCGCGTAACTATGGCTACACCTTC. It codes for CASSSPGSRNYGYTF.

The rearrangement joins TRBV4-1 to TRBJ1-2; D is unclear. CDR1 and CDR2 (germline): MGHRA, YSYEKL. The CDR3 is 16 amino acids. The V end lost 1 base, the J end lost 3 bases, and 15 bases lay between the germline ends. The CDR3 here is CASSQAPSPMDYGYTF. In DNA, the CDR3 is TGCGCCAGCAGCCAAGCCCCGTCGCCGATGGACTATGGCTACACCTTC.

Written as DNA, the CDR3 is TGCGCCAGCAGCTCTCAGGGGGAAGATACGCAGTATTTT. Amino acid sequence: CASSSQGEDTQYF. The chain couples TRBV5-1 to TRBJ2-3, with 7 bases lining up with TRBD1. The V gene end was trimmed by 3 bases and the J gene end by 5 bases; junction bases not matched to a gene: 3. In germline, CDR1 is SGHRS, CDR2 YFSETQ. The CDR3 extends over 13 amino acids.

This chain uses TRBV11-2 with TRBJ2-6, with TRBD2 identical over 7 bases. The trim removed 5 bases at V and 2 bases at J, leaving 0 bases unmatched. The CDR3 has 14 amino acids. CDR1 is SGHAT, CDR2 FQNNGV, per germline. The CDR3 protein is CASSSGAGANVLTF. The CDR3 DNA follows: TGTGCCAGCAGCAGCGGGGCTGGGGCCAACGTCCTGACTTTC.

With regard to this clone: Other DNA sequences in the sample encode the same CDR3. The J gene is TRBJ2-1, the V gene TRBV6-6, with D hard to call. This CDR3 has 12 amino acids. Looked up from germline, CDR1 is MNHNY and CDR2 is SVGAGI (reference sequence). The ends were cut back, 0 bases at V and 6 bases at J, with 3 bases in the middle. The CDR3 DNA sequence: TGTGCCAGCAGTTACTCCGGCAATGAGCAGTTCTTC. It specifies CASSYSGNEQFF.

The sample holds a few counts of this clone. The rearrangement uses TRBV28 and TRBJ2-2, with 8 nucleotides matching TRBD1. V gave up 6 bases and J gave up 3 bases; unmatched junction bases: 9. This CDR3 comprises 16 residues. From germline, CDR1 is MDHEN and CDR2 SYDVKM. The CDR3: CASSGPETGDTGELFF. The CDR3 region has the DNA TGTGCCAGCAGCGGCCCCGAGACAGGGGACACCGGGGAGCTGTTTTTT. The full variable domain, with the rest looked up from reference TRBV28 and TRBJ2-2, is DVKVTQSSRYLVKRTGEKVFLECVQDMDHENMFWYRQDPGLGLRLIYFSYDVKMKEKGDIPEGYSVSREKKERFSLILESASTNQTSMYLCASSGPETGDTGELFFGEGSRLTVL.

The V and J genes are TRBV5-1 and TRBJ1-1; D possibly corresponds to TRBD1 (5 bases). The CDR3 length is 15 residues. The V end was cut by 0 bases, the J end by 8 bases, with 17 bases between. From germline, CDR1 is SGHRS and CDR2 YFSETQ. The CDR3 here is CASSLVGTERGEAFF. The CDR3 DNA reads TGCGCCAGCAGCTTGGTTGGTACAGAGAGGGGAGAAGCTTTCTTT.

This chain joins TRBV27 and TRBJ2-3, with D maybe TRBD2 (6 bases). V shed 2 bases and J shed 5 bases, with 11 bases lying between them. The CDR3 has 14 amino acids. In germline, CDR1 is MNHEY, CDR2 SMNVEV (reference sequence). For the CDR3, the DNA is TGTGCCAGCAGTTTAGGGGGAGGCATAGATACGCAGTATTTT. Residues: CASSLGGGIDTQYF.

The chain links TRBV18 to TRBJ1-6; D is perhaps TRBD1 (5 bases). This CDR3 region has 13 residues. V dropped 6 bases and J dropped 11 bases, with 14 bases sitting between them. Per the germline V gene, CDR1 is KGHSH and CDR2 is LQKENI. DNA for the CDR3: TGTGCCAGCTCTCCTCAGGGTCCAACACCCCTCCACTTT. The encoded protein is CASSPQGPTPLHF.

This chain connects TRBV29-1 to TRBJ2-7; 8 nucleotides line up with TRBD1. The CDR3 length is 13 residues. V shed 3 bases and J 4 bases; nucleotides not matched to a gene: 5. The germline CDR1 and CDR2 sequences are SQVTM and ANQGSEA. The CDR3 DNA follows: TGCAGCGTTGAGCAGGGGGCGACGTACGAGCAGTACTTC. Residues: CSVEQGATYEQYF.

This clone showed up just once. The V call is TRBV21-1, the J call TRBJ2-7; TRBD2, the table's D call, was not compared with the DNA. TRBV21-1 is shown as a pseudogene. This CDR3 has 14 residues. CDR3 nucleotides: TGTGCCAGCAGCAATGCTAGCGGGACCTACGAGCAGTACTTC. Residues: CASSNASGTYEQYF.